The entry that follows covers one TCR beta chain sequence. Its antigen is currently unknown. The assay was immunoSEQ multiplex PCR, and TCRdb's table has in-frame clones only and misses some. The sample contains roughly 130,000 clones, around nine tenths of which appear only once. Germline CDR1 reads SGHTA; CDR2 reads FQGNSA. The V gene lost 5 bases and the J gene lost 3 bases, with 17 bases spanning the gap. The CDR3 is 15 amino acids. The entry originates in a study of cytomegalovirus exposure and HLA in healthy donors. Whole-study findings and limits: Within the 120 validation repertoires, first-cohort TCR clusters tended to co-occur, according to a later analysis.

The sample comprised PBMCs. This clonotype was obtained from a young man in good health and CMV-seronegative. The chain links TRBV7-2 to TRBJ2-7, with a possible D match to TRBD1 (6 bases). The CDR3 is CASSRSQGNYYEQYF. The CDR3 DNA follows: TGTGCCAGCAGCCGTTCCCAGGGGAATTACTACGAGCAGTACTTC. Combining the CDR3 with reference TRBV7-2 and TRBJ2-7 gives the whole variable domain GAGVSQSPSNKVTEKGKDVELRCDPISGHTALYWYRQSLGQGLEFLIYFQGNSAPDKSGLPSDRFSAERTGGSVSTLTIQRTQQEDSAVYLCASSRSQGNYYEQYFGPGTRLTVT.